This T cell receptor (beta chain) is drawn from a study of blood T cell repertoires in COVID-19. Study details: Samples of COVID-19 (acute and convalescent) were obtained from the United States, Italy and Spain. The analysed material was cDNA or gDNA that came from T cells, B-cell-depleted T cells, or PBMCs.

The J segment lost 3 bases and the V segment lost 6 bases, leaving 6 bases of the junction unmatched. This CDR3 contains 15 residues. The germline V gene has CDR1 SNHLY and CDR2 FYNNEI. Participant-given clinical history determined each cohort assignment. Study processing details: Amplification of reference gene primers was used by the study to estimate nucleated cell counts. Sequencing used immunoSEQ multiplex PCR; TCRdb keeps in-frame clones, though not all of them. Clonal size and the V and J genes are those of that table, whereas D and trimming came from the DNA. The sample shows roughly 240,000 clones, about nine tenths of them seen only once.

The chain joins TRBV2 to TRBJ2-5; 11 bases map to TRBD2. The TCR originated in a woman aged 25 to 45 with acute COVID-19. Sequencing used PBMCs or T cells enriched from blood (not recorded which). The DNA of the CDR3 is TGTGCCAGCAGGGACCTAGCGGGGGGTAAAGAGACCCAGTACTTC. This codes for CASRDLAGGKETQYF.